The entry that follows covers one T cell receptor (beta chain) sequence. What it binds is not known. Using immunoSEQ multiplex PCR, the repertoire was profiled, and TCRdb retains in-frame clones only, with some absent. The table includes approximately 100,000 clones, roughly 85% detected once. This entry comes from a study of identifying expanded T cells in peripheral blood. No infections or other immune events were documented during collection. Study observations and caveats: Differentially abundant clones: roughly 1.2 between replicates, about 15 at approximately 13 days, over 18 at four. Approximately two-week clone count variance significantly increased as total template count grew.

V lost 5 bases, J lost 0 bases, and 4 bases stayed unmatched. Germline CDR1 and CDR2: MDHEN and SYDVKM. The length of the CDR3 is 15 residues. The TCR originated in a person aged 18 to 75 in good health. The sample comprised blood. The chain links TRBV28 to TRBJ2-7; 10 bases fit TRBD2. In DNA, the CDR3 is TGTGCCAGCAGTCCTGTAGCGGGGGGCTCCTACGAGCAGTACTTC. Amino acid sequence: CASSPVAGGSYEQYF.